This record concerns one T cell receptor beta chain sequence. The sample is drawn from a study of blood T cell repertoires in COVID-19. Across the study: T cells, B-cell-depleted T cells, or PBMCs provided the cDNA or gDNA that served as material.

The CDR3 spans 15 residues. Looked up from germline, CDR1 is LGHDT and CDR2 is YNNKEL (reference sequence). V was cut by 0 bases and J by 2 bases, with 8 bases left in between. Authors' data handling: Estimation of nucleated cell counts was performed using reference gene primer amplification. Generated by immunoSEQ multiplex PCR, the TCRdb table keeps only in-frame clones and is missing some. For V, J and clone size, that table is used; D and trimming come from the DNA. The sample has fewer than 250,000 clones, around 87% seen once. This rearrangement joins TRBV3-1 (or the pseudogene TRBV3-2) to TRBJ1-3; TRBD1 is a possible D gene (5 bases). Material: peripheral blood. This receptor was obtained from a man aged 60-69 years with acute or convalescent COVID-19. The CDR3 spells CASSQEGGAGNTIYF. The CDR3 DNA sequence: TGTGCCAGCAGCCAAGAAGGAGGGGCTGGAAACACCATATATTTT.